The clone carrying this TCR beta chain was observed a few times. Its antigen is still unknown. TCRdb re-called the 5' RACE reads through MiXCR, storing one row per CDR3 protein. The data contain 690,000 or so distinct CDR3 sequences, 5.5% to 6.5% of them singletons. The sample originates from a study of identical twins. Findings and limits, study-wide: The more abundant beta clonotypes in cord blood had fewer insertions, and memory repertoires did not show this.

The germline gives CDR1 LNHDA, CDR2 SQIVND (reference sequence). The CDR3 extends over 13 amino acids. The V end was cut by 0 bases, the J end by 9 bases, with 12 bases between. Sequenced material: naive T cells sorted from blood. This receptor was identified in a man younger than 30 in good health. The V and J genes are TRBV19 and TRBJ2-7; a weak D match, TRBD2 (5 bases). CDR3 sequence: CASSIDYGEGQYF. For the CDR3, the DNA is TGTGCCAGTAGTATAGATTACGGGGAAGGGCAGTACTTC.